A single sample is the source of the 18 T cell receptor beta chains below, sequenced in a study of T cell responses to AZD1222 COVID-19 vaccine. Clones were sequenced by immunoSEQ multiplex PCR, and TCRdb holds only the in-frame ones, with some missing. This table has some 150,000 clones, approximately 90% appearing once. The material was peripheral blood, obtained 28 days after the second dose of the MenACWY control vaccine. These receptors all stem from an adult who received the MenACWY meningococcal vaccine as a control.

The chain uses TRBV6-5 and TRBJ1-6, with D hard to call. The ends were cut back, 6 bases at V and 3 bases at J, with 12 bases in the middle. The germline gives CDR1 MNHEY, CDR2 SVGAGI. The length of the CDR3 is 15 residues. CDR3 coding DNA: TGTGCCAGCAGCGAGAGAAGAGACTATAATTCACCCCTCCACTTT. It yields the protein CASSERRDYNSPLHF.

This clone was observed a few times. The chain carries TRBV5-6 and TRBJ1-6; D might be TRBD1 (6 bases). The CDR3 length is 13 residues. V lost 4 bases and J 7 bases, leaving 9 bases between the germline ends. CDR1 and CDR2 from the germline V gene are SGHDT and YYEEEE. The CDR3 nucleotides read TGTGCCAGCAGCCGGACAGCGAATTCACCCCTCCACTTT. Translation: CASSRTANSPLHF.

The chain is built from TRBV7-9 and TRBJ2-5; TRBD2 agrees at 7 bases. Trimming took 3 bases from V and 5 from J; bases not matched to a gene: 9. Germline V gives CDR1 SEHNR, CDR2 FQNEAQ (reference sequence). The CDR3 is made up of 15 amino acids. This CDR3 reads CASSFQSAGSETQYF. The CDR3 coding sequence is TGTGCCAGCAGCTTCCAATCAGCGGGAAGTGAGACCCAGTACTTC.

V and J are TRBV30 and TRBJ1-1, with D uncertain. Germline V lookup: CDR1 GTSNPN, CDR2 SVGIG (reference sequence). This CDR3 has 16 amino acids. The V and J ends lost 5 bases and 4 bases respectively, with 23 bases between them. CDR3 protein: CAWEVGLGRVTTEAFF. CDR3 nucleotide sequence: TGTGCCTGGGAGGTCGGTCTGGGGAGGGTCACCACTGAAGCTTTCTTT.

This chain uses TRBV10-3 with TRBJ1-2; D not resolved. CDR3 length: 13 amino acids. Germline V gene sequence: CDR1 ENHRY, CDR2 SYGVKD. V lost 3 bases and J lost 2, with 7 bases in between. In DNA form, the CDR3 reads TGTGCCATCAGTGAACGGACCAACTATGGCTACACCTTC. This translates into CAISERTNYGYTF.

The chain combines TRBV9 with TRBJ2-7; D may be TRBD2 (5 bases). In germline, CDR1 is SGDLS, CDR2 YYNGEE. The V gene lost 3 bases and the J gene lost 6 bases, with 13 bases spanning the gap. The CDR3 is 13 residues long. CDR3 sequence reads: CASSGGSRLEQYF. The CDR3 DNA reads as TGTGCCAGCAGCGGAGGGTCGCGGCTCGAGCAGTACTTC.

This clone appeared a single time. This CDR3 is CASSVEGGDNQPQHF. The CDR3 DNA sequence: TGTGCCAGCAGCGTAGAGGGTGGAGACAATCAGCCCCAGCATTTT. The chain couples TRBV9 to TRBJ1-5; no clear D gene. Germline V gene lookup returns CDR1 SGDLS and CDR2 YYNGEE. V was cut by 0 bases and J by 3 bases, with 10 bases left in between. The CDR3 is made up of 15 amino acids.

This clone appeared a single time. This chain connects TRBV2 to TRBJ2-5, with TRBD1 matching over 9 bases. This CDR3 contains 14 residues. Germline lookup yields CDR1 SNHLY and CDR2 FYNNEI. V dropped 6 bases and J dropped 5; count of bases not matched to a gene: 7. The CDR3 DNA follows: TGTGCCAGCAGGAGGGACAGGGTGTCCGAGACCCAGTACTTC. Its protein is CASRRDRVSETQYF. Combining the CDR3 with reference TRBV2 and TRBJ2-5 gives the whole variable domain EPEVTQTPSHQVTQMGQEVILRCVPISNHLYFYWYRQILGQKVEFLVSFYNNEISEKSEIFDDQFSVERPDGSNFTLKIRSTKLEDSAMYFCASRRDRVSETQYFGPGTRLLVL.

V and J are TRBV11-2 and TRBJ2-7; 8 bases are a match to TRBD1. Germline V gene lookup returns CDR1 SGHAT and CDR2 FQNNGV. The trim removed 1 base at V and 0 bases at J, leaving 5 bases unmatched. This CDR3 spans 16 amino acids. The CDR3 here is CASSLAGGPSSYEQYF. As DNA, the CDR3 is TGTGCCAGCAGCTTAGCAGGGGGCCCAAGCTCCTACGAGCAGTACTTC.

This rearrangement joins TRBV18 to TRBJ2-3, with 7 bases matching TRBD2. After removal of 0 bases from V and 2 bases from J, the junction contained 8 bases not matched to a gene. This CDR3 contains 17 residues. Germline CDR1 and CDR2: KGHSH and LQKENI. CDR3 DNA: TGTGCCAGCTCACCACCCCGCGGGGGACTCCACACAGATACGCAGTATTTT. Translation gives CASSPPRGGLHTDTQYF.

The V and J genes are TRBV18 and TRBJ2-5, with 7 positions matching TRBD1. This CDR3 region has 14 residues. The germline CDR1 and CDR2 sequences are KGHSH and LQKENI. V shed 4 bases and J 2 bases; nucleotides not matched to a gene: 4. The CDR3 reads CASSRDSIQETQYF. In DNA form, the CDR3 reads TGTGCCAGCTCACGGGACAGCATACAAGAGACCCAGTACTTC.

The chain joins TRBV20-1 to TRBJ2-1; the D is unclear. CDR3 size: 8 residues. Germline values: CDR1 DFQATT, CDR2 SNEGSKA (reference sequence). V lost 5 bases, J lost 9 bases, and 2 bases lay in between. This chain's CDR3 is CSASEQFF. The DNA for the CDR3 is TGCAGTGCTTCTGAGCAGTTCTTC.

The chain couples TRBV10-2 to TRBJ2-3; 7 nucleotides line up with TRBD2. V dropped 2 bases and J dropped 3; count of bases not matched to a gene: 8. Germline V CDR1 and CDR2: WSHSY, SAAADI. The CDR3 has 16 residues. The CDR3 reads CASSEDRQGGTDTQYF. The DNA for the CDR3 is TGCGCCAGCAGTGAGGATAGGCAGGGAGGGACAGATACGCAGTATTTT.

V is TRBV30 and J is TRBJ1-1; no reliable D call. V was clipped by 2 bases and J by 3 bases, with 4 bases between them. Germline V gives CDR1 GTSNPN, CDR2 SVGIG (reference sequence). This CDR3 spans 11 amino acids. The CDR3 DNA reads TGTGCCTGGAGTTTGGACACTGAAGCTTTCTTT. It specifies CAWSLDTEAFF.

This clone was counted once. The chain combines TRBV6-5 with TRBJ1-1, with D maybe TRBD1 (6 bases). Trimming pared 2 bases from V and 1 base from J, leaving 8 bases between. Germline CDR1 MNHEY, CDR2 SVGAGI. The CDR3 extends over 14 amino acids. The CDR3 reads CASSYGQWNTEAFF. In DNA, the CDR3 is TGTGCCAGCAGTTACGGACAGTGGAACACTGAAGCTTTCTTT.

In regard to this clone: This same CDR3 is encoded by further DNA sequences in the sample. The CDR3 is CAWSAGAYEQYF. In DNA, the CDR3 is TGTGCCTGGAGTGCTGGGGCCTACGAGCAGTACTTC. The genes are TRBV30 and TRBJ2-7; D remains unclear. The CDR3 extends over 12 amino acids. V was pared by 1 base and J by 2 bases, with 6 bases between. CDR1 and CDR2 from the germline V gene are GTSNPN and SVGIG (reference sequence).

The chain employs TRBV30 and TRBJ1-2; D is unclear. V lost 2 bases, J lost 8 bases, and 9 bases lay in between. The CDR3 length is 11 residues. Germline CDR1 and CDR2: GTSNPN and SVGIG (reference sequence). The CDR3 sequence: CAWSSGFGYTF. The CDR3 DNA reads TGTGCCTGGAGTTCCGGGTTCGGCTACACCTTC.

This chain links TRBV15 with TRBJ2-7; perhaps TRBD2 as D (6 bases). Germline CDR1 is LNHNV and CDR2 is YYDKDF (reference sequence). Trimming took off 4 bases at V and 1 base at J, with 14 bases between the two ends. The CDR3 totals 15 residues. CDR3 DNA sequence: TGTGCCACCAGCACGTGGGGAGGTTCGTCCTACGAGCAGTACTTC. Protein product: CATSTWGGSSYEQYF.